The 5 T cell receptor beta chains below come from one sample, sequenced in a study of T-cell memory formation after mild COVID-19 (dated by TCRdb to the early 2020s). The method was 5' RACE. Sequenced using an Illumina NovaSeq 6000. TCRdb's own reprocessing of the public reads used fastp at Q25 and MiXCR and kept productive beta chains. Identical CDR3 proteins give one entry, which carries the most common genes and DNA. The sample table holds a few hundred thousand distinct CDR3 sequences, of which roughly 15% were seen once. The ten largest make up under 25% of the sample. The sequenced material came from PBMCs or a T cell subset sorted from them (not recorded which). These receptors were obtained from a young man who had mild COVID-19 (a few samples of this study predate the infection). The sample titles of this study are shuffled in the database, so cell type and time point are left out; the donor was told from shared clones.

The sample holds a few counts of this clonotype. The V gene is TRBV6-5, the J gene TRBJ2-1; D not resolved. The CDR3 loop spans 17 amino acids. Trimming took 2 bases from V and 5 from J, leaving 19 bases between them. Germline CDR1 is MNHEY and CDR2 is SVGAGI. CDR3 amino acids: CASSYTAALAENNEQFF. In DNA, the CDR3 is TGTGCCAGCAGTTACACAGCCGCATTGGCAGAGAACAATGAGCAGTTCTTC.

This clonotype was seen a handful of times. V and J are TRBV7-8 and TRBJ2-3; no clear D. CDR3 length: 16 amino acids. V was clipped by 1 base and J by 5 bases, with 16 bases between them. Germline V gene lookup returns CDR1 SGHVS and CDR2 FQNEAQ. The CDR3 loop is CASSLGLGTPRDTQYF. The CDR3 region has the DNA TGTGCCAGCAGCTTAGGCCTCGGTACTCCTCGAGATACGCAGTATTTT.

Concerning this clonotype itself: One junction end does not reproduce the germline sequence, and a read error may be involved. The V gene is TRBV2, the J gene TRBJ2-1; 14 bases map to TRBD2. CDR1 is SNHLY and CDR2 is FYNNEI in the germline V gene. The CDR3 spans 12 residues. The chain's CDR3 is CASRTGLAGVGF. In DNA form, the CDR3 reads TGTGCCAGCAGGACGGGACTAGCGGGGGTAGGGTTC. Full variable domain (outside the CDR3, taken from reference TRBV2 and TRBJ2-1): EPEVTQTPSHQVTQMGQEVILRCVPISNHLYFYWYRQILGQKVEFLVSFYNNEISEKSEIFDDQFSVERPDGSNFTLKIRSTKLEDSAMYFCASRTGLAGVGFGPGTRLTVL.

This clonotype was detected a few times. The rearrangement joins TRBV7-2 to TRBJ1-3; D call uncertain. The V end was cut by 0 bases, the J end by 4 bases, with 7 bases between. This CDR3 is built from 14 residues. CDR1 and CDR2 from the germline V gene are SGHTA and FQGNSA. For the CDR3, the DNA is TGTGCCAGCAGCTTAGCGCCTCAGGGAAACACCATATATTTT. It is translated as CASSLAPQGNTIYF. The full variable domain, its missing parts supplied by reference TRBV7-2 and TRBJ1-3, is GAGVSQSPSNKVTEKGKDVELRCDPISGHTALYWYRQSLGQGLEFLIYFQGNSAPDKSGLPSDRFSAERTGGSVSTLTIQRTQQEDSAVYLCASSLAPQGNTIYFGEGSWLTVV.

The chain links TRBV11-2 to TRBJ2-7; TRBD1 matches at 7 bases. Germline CDR1 reads SGHAT; CDR2 reads FQNNGV. The CDR3 is made up of 14 amino acids. V was clipped by 5 bases and J by 4 bases; unmatched bases: 8. CDR3 protein: CASSMGQSFYEQYV. CDR3 nucleotides: TGTGCCAGCAGCATGGGACAGAGTTTTTACGAGCAGTACGTC.